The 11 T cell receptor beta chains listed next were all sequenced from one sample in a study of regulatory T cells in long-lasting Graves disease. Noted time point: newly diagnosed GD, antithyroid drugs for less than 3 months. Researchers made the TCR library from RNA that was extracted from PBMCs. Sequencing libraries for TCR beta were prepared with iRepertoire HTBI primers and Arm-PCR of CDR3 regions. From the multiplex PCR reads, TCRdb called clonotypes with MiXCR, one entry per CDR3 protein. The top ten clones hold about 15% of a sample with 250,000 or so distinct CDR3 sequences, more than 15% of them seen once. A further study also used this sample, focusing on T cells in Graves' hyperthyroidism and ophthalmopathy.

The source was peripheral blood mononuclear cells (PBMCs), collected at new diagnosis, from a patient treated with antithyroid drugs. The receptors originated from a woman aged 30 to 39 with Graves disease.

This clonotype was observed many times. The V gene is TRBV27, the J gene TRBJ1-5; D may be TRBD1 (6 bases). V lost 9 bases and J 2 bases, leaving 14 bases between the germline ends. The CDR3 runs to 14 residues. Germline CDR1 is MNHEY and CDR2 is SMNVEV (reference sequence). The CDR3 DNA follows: TGTGCCAGTAAACAGGGAAGGGGCAATCAGCCCCAGCATTTT. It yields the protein CASKQGRGNQPQHF.

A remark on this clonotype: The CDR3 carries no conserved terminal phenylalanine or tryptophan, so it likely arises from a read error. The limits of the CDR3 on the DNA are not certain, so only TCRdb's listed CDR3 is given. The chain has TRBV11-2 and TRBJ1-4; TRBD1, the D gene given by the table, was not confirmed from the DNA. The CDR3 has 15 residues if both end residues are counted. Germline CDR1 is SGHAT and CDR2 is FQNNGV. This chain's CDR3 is CASSLERQGAGKLVL.

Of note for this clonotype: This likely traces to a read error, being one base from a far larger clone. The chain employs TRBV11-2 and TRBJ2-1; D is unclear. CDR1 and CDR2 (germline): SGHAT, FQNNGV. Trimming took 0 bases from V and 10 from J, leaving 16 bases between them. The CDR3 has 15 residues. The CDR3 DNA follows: TGTGCCAGCAGCTTAGATATCGAAAGGTACTACGAGCAGTTCTTC. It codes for CASSLDIERYYEQFF.

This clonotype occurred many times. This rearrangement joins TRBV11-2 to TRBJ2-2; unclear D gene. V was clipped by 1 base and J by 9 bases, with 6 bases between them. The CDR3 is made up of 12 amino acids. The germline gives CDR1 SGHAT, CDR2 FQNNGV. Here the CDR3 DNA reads TGTGCCAGCAGCTTAGTTCTCAGGGAGCTGTTTTTT. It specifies CASSLVLRELFF.

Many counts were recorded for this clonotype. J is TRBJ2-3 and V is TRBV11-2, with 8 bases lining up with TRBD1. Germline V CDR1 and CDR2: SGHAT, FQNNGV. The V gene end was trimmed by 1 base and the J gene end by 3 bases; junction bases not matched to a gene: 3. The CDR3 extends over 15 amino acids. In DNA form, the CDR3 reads TGTGCCAGCAGCTTAGTCAGGGGGCAGACAGATACGCAGTATTTT. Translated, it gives CASSLVRGQTDTQYF.

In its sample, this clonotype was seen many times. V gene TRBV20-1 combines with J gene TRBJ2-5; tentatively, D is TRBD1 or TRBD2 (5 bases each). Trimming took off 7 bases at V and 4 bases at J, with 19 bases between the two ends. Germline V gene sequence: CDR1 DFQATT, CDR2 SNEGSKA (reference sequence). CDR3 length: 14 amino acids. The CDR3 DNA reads TGCAGTGGGACGGGGACCCCACCGGGAGAGACCCAGTACTTC. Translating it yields CSGTGTPPGETQYF.

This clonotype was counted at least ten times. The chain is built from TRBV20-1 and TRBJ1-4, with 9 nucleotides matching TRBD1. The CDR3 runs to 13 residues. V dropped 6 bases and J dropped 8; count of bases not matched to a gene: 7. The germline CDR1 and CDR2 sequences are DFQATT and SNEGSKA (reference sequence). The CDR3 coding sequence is TGCAGTGCCAGGGGACAGGGTCGCGAAAAACTGTTTTTT. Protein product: CSARGQGREKLFF.

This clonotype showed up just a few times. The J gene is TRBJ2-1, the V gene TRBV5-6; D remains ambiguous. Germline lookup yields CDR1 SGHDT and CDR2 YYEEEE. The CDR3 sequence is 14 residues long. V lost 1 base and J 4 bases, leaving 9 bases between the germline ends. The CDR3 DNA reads TGTGCCAGCAGCTTGTTGGCATTTTACAATGAGCAGTTCTTC. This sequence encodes CASSLLAFYNEQFF.

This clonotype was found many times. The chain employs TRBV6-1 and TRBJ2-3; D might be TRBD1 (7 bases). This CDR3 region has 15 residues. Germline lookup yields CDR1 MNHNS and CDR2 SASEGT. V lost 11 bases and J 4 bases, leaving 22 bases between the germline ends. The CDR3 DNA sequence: TGTGCCGTCCTCCCGGCAGGGGGGTCGGCAGATACGCAGTATTTT. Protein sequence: CAVLPAGGSADTQYF.

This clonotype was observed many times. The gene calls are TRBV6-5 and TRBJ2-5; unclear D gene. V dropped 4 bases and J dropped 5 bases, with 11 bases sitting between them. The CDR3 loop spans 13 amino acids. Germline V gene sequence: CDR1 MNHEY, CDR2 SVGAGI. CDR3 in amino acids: CASSSPAMETQYF. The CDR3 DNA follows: TGTGCCAGCAGTTCCCCAGCCATGGAGACCCAGTACTTC.

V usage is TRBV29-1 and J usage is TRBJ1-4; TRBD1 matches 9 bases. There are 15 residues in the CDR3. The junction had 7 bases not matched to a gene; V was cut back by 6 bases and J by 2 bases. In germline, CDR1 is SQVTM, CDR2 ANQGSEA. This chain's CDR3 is CSVGHRGRTNEKLFF. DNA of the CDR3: TGCAGCGTGGGTCACAGGGGGCGGACTAATGAAAAACTGTTTTTT. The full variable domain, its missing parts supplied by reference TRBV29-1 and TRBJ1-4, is SAVISQKPSRDICQRGTSLTIQCQVDSQVTMMFWYRQQPGQSLTLIATANQGSEATYESGFVIDKFPISRPNLTFSTLTVSNMSPEDSSIYLCSVGHRGRTNEKLFFGSGTQLSVL.